The rows below give T cell receptor beta chains drawn from one sample of a study of glioma-infiltrating T cells after dendritic cell vaccination. The method was immunoSEQ multiplex PCR; TCRdb's version includes in-frame clones alone and lacks a portion of them. The sample contains tens of thousands of clones, roughly four fifths of which appear only once. The material sequenced was blood, taken after dendritic cell vaccination. The source is a human donor with glioblastoma. Both conserved end residues are part of each CDR3. The D gene is left open where the match is weak. Clone sizes are given selectively: once, few, many, or a class where the clone is expanded.

TRBV19,TRBD1,TRBJ1-6,.,CASPGQGGSPLHF,TGTGCCAGCCCGGGACAGGGGGGTTCACCCCTCCACTTT
TRBV4-2,.,TRBJ2-3,few,CASSQVGGGSTQYF,TGTGCCAGCAGCCAAGTAGGGGGGGGGAGTACGCAGTATTTT
TRBV14,.,TRBJ1-2,.,CASSQDRTVYGYTF,TGTGCCAGCAGCCAAGATAGGACTGTTTATGGCTACACCTTC
TRBV25-1,TRBD1,TRBJ2-7,.,CASSRQGDRNEQYF,TGTGCCAGCTCACGACAGGGGGACCGGAACGAGCAGTACTTC
TRBV9,.,TRBJ2-6,.,CASSVGLQAGANVLTF,TGTGCCAGCAGCGTAGGGTTGCAGGCTGGGGCCAACGTCCTGACTTTC
TRBV27,TRBD1,TRBJ1-2,.,CASSSVGQGDLSYGYTF,TGTGCCAGCAGTTCGGTCGGACAGGGGGATTTAAGCTATGGCTACACCTTC
TRBV19,.,TRBJ1-2,.,CASSFFRVYGYTF,TGTGCCAGTAGTTTCTTCAGGGTCTATGGCTACACCTTC
TRBV12-5,TRBD2,TRBJ2-1,many,CASGWLAGKNEQFF,TGTGCTAGTGGTTGGCTAGCGGGAAAAAATGAGCAGTTCTTC
TRBV7-8,TRBD1,TRBJ1-2,.,CASSPPGQAYGYTF,TGTGCCAGCAGCCCTCCGGGACAGGCGTATGGCTACACCTTC
TRBV18,.,TRBJ2-1,few,CASSLTATYNEQFF,TGTGCCAGCTCACTTACAGCAACCTACAATGAGCAGTTCTTC
TRBV5-1,.,TRBJ1-1,.,CASSSQGKDTEAFF,TGCGCCAGCAGCTCGCAGGGTAAGGACACTGAAGCTTTCTTT
TRBV27,TRBD1,TRBJ2-3,.,CASSLDRSTDTQYF,TGTGCCAGCAGTTTGGACAGGAGCACAGATACGCAGTATTTT
TRBV6-1,.,TRBJ1-1,.,CASRGLQGYTEAFF,TGTGCCAGCAGGGGCCTTCAGGGGTACACTGAAGCTTTCTTT
TRBV6-4,.,TRBJ1-5,.,CASREGRAFSNQPQHF,TGTGCCAGCAGAGAAGGGAGGGCCTTCAGCAATCAGCCCCAGCATTTT
TRBV27,TRBD2,TRBJ2-3,.,CASSPPGLAGVSDTQYF,TGTGCCAGCAGTCCTCCGGGACTAGCGGGGGTTTCAGATACGCAGTATTTT
TRBV6-1,TRBD2,TRBJ2-2,once,CASSLAGGPTGELFF,TGTGCCAGCAGTCTAGCGGGGGGGCCGACCGGGGAGCTGTTTTTT
TRBV14,.,TRBJ2-4,.,CASSLNLGNIQYF,TGTGCCAGCAGCCTAAACTTGGGCAACATTCAGTACTTC
TRBV7-2,TRBD2,TRBJ2-7,.,CASSVDGGSYEQYF,TGTGCCAGCAGTGTAGACGGGGGGTCCTACGAGCAGTACTTC
TRBV18,TRBD1,TRBJ2-5,.,CASSPGLGTAQETQYF,TGTGCCAGCTCACCTGGTTTGGGGACAGCCCAAGAGACCCAGTACTTC
TRBV11-1,.,TRBJ2-5,.,CASSFKGYRGETQYF,TGTGCCAGCAGCTTTAAGGGGTATAGGGGAGAGACCCAGTACTTC
TRBV7-9,.,TRBJ2-5,.,CASSFSVAGQETQYF,TGTGCCAGCAGCTTTTCCGTGGCAGGCCAAGAGACCCAGTACTTC
TRBV5-1,.,TRBJ1-1,.,CASSLDRGSTTEAFF,TGCGCCAGCAGCTTGGATAGGGGATCGACCACTGAAGCTTTCTTT
TRBV5-1,TRBD1,TRBJ1-6,.,CASSLGDRGSPLHF,TGCGCCAGCAGCTTGGGAGACAGGGGTTCACCCCTCCACTTT
TRBV5-4,.,TRBJ2-1,.,CASSLAGSSYNEQFF,TGTGCCAGCAGCTTGGCCGGTAGCTCCTACAATGAGCAGTTCTTC
TRBV4-2,TRBD1,TRBJ2-7,.,CASSRQRGGVDEQYF,TGTGCCAGCAGCCGCCAGCGAGGGGGCGTCGACGAGCAGTACTTC
TRBV12-5,TRBD2,TRBJ2-7,.,CASGLGLAAYSYEQYF,TGTGCTAGTGGTTTGGGACTAGCGGCCTATTCCTACGAGCAGTACTTC
TRBV5-1,.,TRBJ2-5,.,CASSLALGLQQETQYF,TGCGCCAGCAGCTTAGCCCTGGGGCTTCAACAAGAGACCCAGTACTTC
TRBV11-2,.,TRBJ2-1,.,CASSLGQGPYNEQFF,TGTGCCAGCAGCTTAGGTCAGGGCCCCTACAATGAGCAGTTCTTC
TRBV5-1,.,TRBJ2-2,.,CASSDLGRKNTGELFF,TGCGCCAGCAGCGACCTGGGGCGGAAGAACACCGGGGAGCTGTTTTTT
TRBV7-8,.,TRBJ1-6,.,CASSSTWGLNNPPLHF,TGTGCCAGCAGCTCCACATGGGGACTCAATAATCCACCCCTCCACTTT
TRBV10-3,TRBD1,TRBJ1-2,.,CAISVRGTGDSYGYTF,TGTGCCATCAGTGTTCGTGGGACAGGGGACAGCTATGGCTACACCTTC
TRBV4-2,TRBD2,TRBJ2-7,.,CASSQVSSGAYEQYF,TGTGCCAGCAGCCAAGTATCTAGCGGGGCCTACGAGCAGTACTTC
TRBV7-2,TRBD1,TRBJ1-1,.,CASSSWTGGNEAFF,TGTGCCAGCAGCTCGTGGACAGGCGGCAATGAAGCTTTCTTT
TRBV7-3,.,TRBJ1-2,.,CASREWTATNYGYTF,TGTGCCAGCAGAGAATGGACAGCGACTAACTATGGCTACACCTTC
TRBV19,.,TRBJ1-1,.,CASSPSGMNTEAFF,TGTGCCAGTAGCCCTAGCGGGATGAACACTGAAGCTTTCTTT
TRBV5-1,TRBD1,TRBJ2-1,few,CASSLRRDRYNEQFF,TGCGCCAGCAGCTTGAGGCGGGACAGGTACAATGAGCAGTTCTTC
TRBV5-6,.,TRBJ1-2,.,CASSLTRATYGYTF,TGTGCCAGCAGCTTGACGAGAGCTACTTATGGCTACACCTTC
TRBV6-6,.,TRBJ2-2,.,CASSGVGGVDSGELFF,TGTGCCAGCAGTGGGGTGGGCGGGGTGGATTCCGGGGAGCTGTTTTTT
TRBV6-5,TRBD1,TRBJ2-5,.,CASSYSGGRQETQYF,TGTGCCAGCAGTTATTCAGGGGGAAGGCAAGAGACCCAGTACTTC
TRBV11-2,.,TRBJ1-1,.,CASSLGLVANTEAFF,TGTGCCAGCAGCTTGGGTCTGGTAGCGAACACTGAAGCTTTCTTT
TRBV4-2,TRBD2,TRBJ2-5,.,CASSHRSGLAGETQYF,TGTGCCAGCAGCCACCGCTCGGGGCTAGCGGGGGAGACCCAGTACTTC
TRBV11-3,TRBD1,TRBJ1-1,.,CASSPRQGWNTEAFF,TGTGCCAGCAGCCCCCGACAGGGGTGGAACACTGAAGCTTTCTTT
TRBV2,.,TRBJ1-4,.,CASNGESGVSGEKLFF,TGTGCCAGCAACGGTGAAAGTGGCGTTTCGGGTGAAAAACTGTTTTTT
TRBV6-1,.,TRBJ1-5,.,CASRGHSSNQPQHF,TGTGCCAGCAGAGGACACTCTAGCAATCAGCCCCAGCATTTT
TRBV5-1,.,TRBJ1-4,few,CASSLDGWAGEGEKLFF,TGCGCCAGCAGCTTGGACGGTTGGGCAGGGGAAGGTGAAAAACTGTTTTTT
TRBV6-5,.,TRBJ1-4,.,CASSLTGPNEKLFF,TGTGCCAGCAGCCTGACAGGCCCTAATGAAAAACTGTTTTTT
TRBV18,TRBD2,TRBJ2-3,.,CASSPGRAPDTQYF,TGTGCCAGCTCACCCGGGAGGGCTCCCGATACGCAGTATTTT
TRBV23-1,TRBD2,TRBJ2-1,.,CASSQSRAGGYNEQFF,TGCGCCAGCAGTCAATCGCGAGCGGGGGGCTACAATGAGCAGTTCTTC
TRBV7-8,TRBD1,TRBJ1-6,.,CASSGTGSSDSPLHF,TGTGCCAGCAGCGGGACAGGGTCCTCGGATTCACCCCTCCACTTT
TRBV6-5,.,TRBJ1-1,.,CASSYSIGSTVAFF,TGTGCCAGCAGTTACTCGATCGGGAGTACGGTAGCTTTCTTT
TRBV21-1,.,TRBJ2-7,once,CASSGPDTIFAFSYEQYF,TGTGCCAGCAGCGGTCCGGACACGATCTTCGCCTTCTCCTACGAGCAGTACTTC
TRBV19,.,TRBJ1-1,.,CASSRRGGEAFF,TGTGCCAGTAGTAGGCGGGGAGGTGAAGCTTTCTTT
TRBV19,.,TRBJ1-4,.,CASRTPTNEKLFF,TGTGCCAGTAGAACACCAACTAATGAAAAACTGTTTTTT
TRBV2,TRBD1,TRBJ1-2,.,CASIRFRQGVGYTF,TGTGCCAGCATTAGGTTCCGACAGGGAGTCGGCTACACCTTC
TRBV25-1,TRBD1,TRBJ1-4,few,CASSEPGQPNEKLFF,TGTGCCAGCAGTGAACCGGGACAGCCTAATGAAAAACTGTTTTTT